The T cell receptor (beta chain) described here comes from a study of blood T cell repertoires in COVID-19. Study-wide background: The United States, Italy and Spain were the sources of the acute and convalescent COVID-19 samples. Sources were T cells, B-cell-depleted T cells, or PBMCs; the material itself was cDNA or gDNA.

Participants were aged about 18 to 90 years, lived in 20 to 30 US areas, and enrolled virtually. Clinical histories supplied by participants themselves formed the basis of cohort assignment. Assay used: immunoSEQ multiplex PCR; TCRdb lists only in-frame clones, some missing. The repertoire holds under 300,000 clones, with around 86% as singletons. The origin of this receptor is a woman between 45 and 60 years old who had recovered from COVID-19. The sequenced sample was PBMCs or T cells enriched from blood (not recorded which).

The CDR3 spells CASSPSPDTQYF. The CDR3 DNA sequence: TGTGCCAGTAGTCCCTCCCCTGATACGCAGTATTTT. The chain combines TRBV19 with TRBJ2-3; D remains unclear. The V end was cut by 5 bases, the J end by 6 bases, with 9 bases between. Germline-derived CDR1 and CDR2 are LNHDA and SQIVND (reference sequence). The CDR3 spans 12 residues.